Shown below are 4 T cell receptor beta chains from a single sample sequenced in a study of T cell changes during pregnancy in multiple sclerosis. Here immunoSEQ multiplex PCR was the method, and the copy in TCRdb shows in-frame clones only, minus some. The sample contains approximately 98,000 clones, about 91% of which appear only once. Sample: peripheral blood, taken after pregnancy. The receptor set was obtained from a female donor in good health, enrolled as a control in a pregnancy study.

The chain links TRBV6-1 to TRBJ2-2; D perhaps matches TRBD2 (6 bases). Germline V CDR1 and CDR2: MNHNS, SASEGT. The CDR3 consists of 15 residues. Between the trimmed V and J ends, which lost 11 bases and 6 bases, there was a span of 22 bases. The CDR3 region has the DNA TGTGCCTCTGGGCAGGGACTCGTTAAGGCCGGGGAGCTGTTTTTT. Translating it yields CASGQGLVKAGELFF.

The chain links TRBV9 to TRBJ2-2; TRBD1 might be the D (6 bases). Germline V gene sequence: CDR1 SGDLS, CDR2 YYNGEE. This CDR3 comprises 14 residues. With 3 bases removed from V and 5 bases from J, the gap between germline ends came to 11 bases. The CDR3 here is CASSEDSWTGELFF. For the CDR3, the DNA is TGTGCCAGCAGCGAGGACAGCTGGACCGGGGAGCTGTTTTTT. Complete variable domain (other parts from reference TRBV9 and TRBJ2-2): DSGVTQTPKHLITATGQRVTLRCSPRSGDLSVYWYQQSLDQGLQFLIQYYNGEERAKGNILERFSAQQFPDLHSELNLSSLELGDSALYFCASSEDSWTGELFFGEGSRLTVL.

The chain joins TRBV19 to TRBJ2-3; tentative D call: TRBD2 (5 bases). The V and J ends lost 3 bases and 5 bases respectively, with 12 bases between them. In germline, CDR1 is LNHDA, CDR2 SQIVND (reference sequence). CDR3 length equals 14 residues. Written as DNA, the CDR3 is TGTGCCAGTAGTATGACCGGCGGAGGAGATACGCAGTATTTT. Protein sequence: CASSMTGGGDTQYF.

The J gene is TRBJ2-5, the V gene TRBV6-1, with D possibly matching TRBD1 (5 bases). This CDR3 region has 16 residues. The germline CDR1 and CDR2 sequences are MNHNS and SASEGT. Between the trimmed V and J ends, which lost 7 bases and 5 bases, there was a span of 23 bases. Here the CDR3 DNA reads TGTGCCAGCATTGATAAGGCAGGGCTAATTTCGGAGACCCAGTACTTC. This translates into CASIDKAGLISETQYF.